The TCR beta chain under discussion was sequenced for a study of blood T cell repertoires in COVID-19. The CDR3 covers 12 residues. CDR1 MDHEN and CDR2 SYDVKM come from the germline V gene. Trimming took 3 bases from V and 3 from J, leaving 5 bases between them. Authors' processing steps: Estimation of nucleated cell counts was performed using reference gene primer amplification. Clones were read by immunoSEQ multiplex PCR, and TCRdb kept only the in-frame ones, dropping some. The V and J calls and clone size are taken from that table; D and trimming were inferred from the DNA. Here the sample spans 300,000 to 350,000 clones, about 88% being singletons.

The chain joins TRBV28 to TRBJ1-1; D is unclear. The material sequenced was PBMCs or T cells enriched from blood (not recorded which). This sequence was found in a woman in her thirties who had recovered from COVID-19. The CDR3 DNA sequence: TGTGCCAGCAGTTTTCGGTACACTGAAGCTTTCTTT. Amino acids: CASSFRYTEAFF. The whole variable domain, filled in from reference TRBV28 and TRBJ1-1, reads DVKVTQSSRYLVKRTGEKVFLECVQDMDHENMFWYRQDPGLGLRLIYFSYDVKMKEKGDIPEGYSVSREKKERFSLILESASTNQTSMYLCASSFRYTEAFFGQGTRLTVV.